The clone carrying this T cell receptor (beta chain) was found a few times. Its antigen is still unknown. The repertoire was sequenced with immunoSEQ multiplex PCR; TCRdb's copy has only in-frame clones and lacks some. The sample has hundreds of thousands of clones, 60% to 80% seen once; the top ten hold about 6.7%. J was trimmed by 6 bases and V by 2 bases; bases with no gene match: 9. The CDR3 has 15 amino acids. In germline, CDR1 is SGDLS, CDR2 YYNGEE. The source of the sample is a study of cytotoxic CD8 clonotypes in ibrutinib-treated CLL. General study findings and limits: Among the clonotypes, public ones were uncommon and contracted or held stable on treatment. Clonality went higher at ibrutinib response and then dropped back toward baseline at progression.

This chain connects TRBV9 to TRBJ1-1; 8 bases line up with TRBD1. This TCR derives from a human donor with chronic lymphocytic leukemia. The sequencing here drew on PBMCs, taken after 36 months of ibrutinib treatment. CDR3 region: CASSVAGQGGAEAFF. Here the CDR3 DNA reads TGTGCCAGCAGCGTCGCCGGACAGGGAGGCGCTGAAGCTTTCTTT.